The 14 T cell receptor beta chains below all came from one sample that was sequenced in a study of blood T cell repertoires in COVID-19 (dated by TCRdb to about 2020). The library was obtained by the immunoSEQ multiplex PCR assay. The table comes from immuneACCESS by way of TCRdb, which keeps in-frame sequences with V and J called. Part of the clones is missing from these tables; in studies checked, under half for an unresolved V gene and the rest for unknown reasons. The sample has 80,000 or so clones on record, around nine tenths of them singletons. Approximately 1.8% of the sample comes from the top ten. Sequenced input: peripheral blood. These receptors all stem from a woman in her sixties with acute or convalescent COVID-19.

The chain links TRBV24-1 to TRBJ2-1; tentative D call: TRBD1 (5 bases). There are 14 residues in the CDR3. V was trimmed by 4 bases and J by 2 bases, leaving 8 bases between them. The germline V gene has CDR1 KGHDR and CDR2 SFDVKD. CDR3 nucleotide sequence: TGTGCCACCAGTGAGCAGGGCACCTACAATGAGCAGTTCTTC. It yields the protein CATSEQGTYNEQFF.

As DNA, the CDR3 is TGTGCCAGCAGCCAAGGCCCCCAGACAGGGGGCTTTGAGTACGAGCAGTACTTC. This translates into CASSQGPQTGGFEYEQYF. J is TRBJ2-7 and V is TRBV3-1 (or the pseudogene TRBV3-2); TRBD1 matches 10 bases. The J segment lost 4 bases and the V segment lost 1 base, leaving 13 bases of the junction unmatched. Germline V CDR1 and CDR2: LGHDT, YNNKEL (reference sequence). This CDR3 region has 18 residues.

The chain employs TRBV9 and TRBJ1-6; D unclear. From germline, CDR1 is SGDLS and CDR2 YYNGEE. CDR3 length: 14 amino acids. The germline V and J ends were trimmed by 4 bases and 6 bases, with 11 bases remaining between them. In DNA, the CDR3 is TGTGCCAGCAGCCAGATCCCTCCTAATTCACCCCTCCACTTT. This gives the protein CASSQIPPNSPLHF.

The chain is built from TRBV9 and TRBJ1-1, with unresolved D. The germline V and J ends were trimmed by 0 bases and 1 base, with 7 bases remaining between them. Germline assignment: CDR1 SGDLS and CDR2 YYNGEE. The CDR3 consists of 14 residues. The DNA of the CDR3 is TGTGCCAGCAGCGTAGCTCCGGGGAACACTGAAGCTTTCTTT. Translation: CASSVAPGNTEAFF.

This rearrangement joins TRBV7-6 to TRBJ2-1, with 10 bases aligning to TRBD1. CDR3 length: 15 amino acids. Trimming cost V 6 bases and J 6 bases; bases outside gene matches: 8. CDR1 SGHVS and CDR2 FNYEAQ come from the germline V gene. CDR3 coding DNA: TGTGCCAGCAGTCCTAGGACAGGGGGTCTCAATGAGCAGTTCTTC. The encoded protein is CASSPRTGGLNEQFF.

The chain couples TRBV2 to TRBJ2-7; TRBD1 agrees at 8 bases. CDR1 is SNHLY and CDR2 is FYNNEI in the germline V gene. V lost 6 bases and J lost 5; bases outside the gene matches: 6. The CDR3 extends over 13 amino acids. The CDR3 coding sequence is TGTGCCAGCAGGCTGGACAGGGCTAACGAGCAGTACTTC. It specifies CASRLDRANEQYF. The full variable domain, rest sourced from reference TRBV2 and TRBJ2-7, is EPEVTQTPSHQVTQMGQEVILRCVPISNHLYFYWYRQILGQKVEFLVSFYNNEISEKSEIFDDQFSVERPDGSNFTLKIRSTKLEDSAMYFCASRLDRANEQYFGPGTRLTVT.

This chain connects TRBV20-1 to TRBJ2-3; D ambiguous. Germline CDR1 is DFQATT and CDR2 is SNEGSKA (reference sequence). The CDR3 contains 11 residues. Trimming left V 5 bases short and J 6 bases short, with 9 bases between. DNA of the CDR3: TGCAGTGCTCCAAGACACGATACGCAGTATTTT. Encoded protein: CSAPRHDTQYF.

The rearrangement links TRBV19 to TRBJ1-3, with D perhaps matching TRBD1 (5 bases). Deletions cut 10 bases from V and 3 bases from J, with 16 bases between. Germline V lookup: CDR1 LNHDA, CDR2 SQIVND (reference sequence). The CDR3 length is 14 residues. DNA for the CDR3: TGTGCCACTCATGGGGCGGAAGGTGGAAACACCATATATTTT. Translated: CATHGAEGGNTIYF.

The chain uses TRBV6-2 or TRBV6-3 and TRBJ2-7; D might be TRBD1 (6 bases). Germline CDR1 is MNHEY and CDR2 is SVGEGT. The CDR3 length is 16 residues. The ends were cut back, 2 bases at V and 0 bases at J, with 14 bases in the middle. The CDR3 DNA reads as TGTGCCAGCAGTTACCCCTACGACAGGTTCTCCTACGAGCAGTACTTC. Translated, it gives CASSYPYDRFSYEQYF.

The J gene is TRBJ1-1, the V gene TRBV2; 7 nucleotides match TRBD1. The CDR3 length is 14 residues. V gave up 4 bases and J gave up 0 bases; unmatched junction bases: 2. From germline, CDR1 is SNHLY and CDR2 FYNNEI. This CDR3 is CASSVQGVNTEAFF. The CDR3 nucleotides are TGTGCCAGCAGTGTGCAGGGGGTGAACACTGAAGCTTTCTTT.

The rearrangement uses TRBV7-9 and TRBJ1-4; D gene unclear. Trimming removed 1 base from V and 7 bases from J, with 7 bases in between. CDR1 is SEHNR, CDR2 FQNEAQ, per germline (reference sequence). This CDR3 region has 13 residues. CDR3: CASSLGGIEKLFF. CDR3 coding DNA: TGTGCCAGCAGCTTAGGAGGGATTGAAAAACTGTTTTTT.

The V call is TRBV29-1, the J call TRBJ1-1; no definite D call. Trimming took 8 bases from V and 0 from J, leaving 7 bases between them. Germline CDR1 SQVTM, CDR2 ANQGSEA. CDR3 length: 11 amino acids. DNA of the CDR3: TGCAGCACTACAATGAACACTGAAGCTTTCTTT. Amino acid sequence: CSTTMNTEAFF.

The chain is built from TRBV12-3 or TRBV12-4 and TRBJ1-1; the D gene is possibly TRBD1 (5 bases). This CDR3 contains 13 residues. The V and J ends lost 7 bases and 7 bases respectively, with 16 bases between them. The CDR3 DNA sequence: TGTGCCAGCACCGGCAGGGTTCTTTTTGAAGCTTTCTTT. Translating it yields CASTGRVLFEAFF.

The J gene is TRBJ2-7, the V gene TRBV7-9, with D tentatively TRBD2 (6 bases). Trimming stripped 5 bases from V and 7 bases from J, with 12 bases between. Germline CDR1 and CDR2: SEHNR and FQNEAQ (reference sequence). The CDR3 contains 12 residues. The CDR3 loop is CASSGGMKEQYF. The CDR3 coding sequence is TGTGCCAGCAGCGGAGGGATGAAGGAGCAGTACTTC.